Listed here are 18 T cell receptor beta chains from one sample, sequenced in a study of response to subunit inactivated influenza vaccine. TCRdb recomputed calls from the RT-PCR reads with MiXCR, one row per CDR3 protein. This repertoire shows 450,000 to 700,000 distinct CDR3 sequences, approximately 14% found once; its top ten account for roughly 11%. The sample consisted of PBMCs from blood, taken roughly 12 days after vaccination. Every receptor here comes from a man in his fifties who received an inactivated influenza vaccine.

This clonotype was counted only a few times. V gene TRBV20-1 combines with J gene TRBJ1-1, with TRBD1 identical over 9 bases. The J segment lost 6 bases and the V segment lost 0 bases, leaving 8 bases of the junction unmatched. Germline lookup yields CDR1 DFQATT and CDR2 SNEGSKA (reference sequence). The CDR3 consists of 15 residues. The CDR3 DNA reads TGCAGTGCTAGAGATTACAGGGGGCTATCGGCTGAAGCTTTCTTT. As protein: CSARDYRGLSAEAFF.

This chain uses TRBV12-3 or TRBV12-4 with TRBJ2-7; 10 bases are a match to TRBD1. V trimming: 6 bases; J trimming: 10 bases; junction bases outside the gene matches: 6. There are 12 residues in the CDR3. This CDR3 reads CASSKTGGGQYF. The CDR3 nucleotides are TGTGCCAGCAGCAAGACAGGGGGCGGACAGTACTTC.

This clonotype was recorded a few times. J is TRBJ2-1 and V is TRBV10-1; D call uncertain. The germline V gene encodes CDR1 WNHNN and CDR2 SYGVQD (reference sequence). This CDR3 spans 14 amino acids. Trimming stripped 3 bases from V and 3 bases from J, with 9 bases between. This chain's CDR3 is CASSERMNYNEQFF. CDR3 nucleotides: TGCGCCAGCAGTGAACGTATGAACTACAATGAGCAGTTCTTC.

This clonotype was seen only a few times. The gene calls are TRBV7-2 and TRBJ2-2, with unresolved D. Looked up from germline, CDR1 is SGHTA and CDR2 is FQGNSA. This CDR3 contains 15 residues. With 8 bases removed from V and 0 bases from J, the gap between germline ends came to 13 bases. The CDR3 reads CASLRGRANTGELFF. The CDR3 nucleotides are TGTGCCAGCCTTCGCGGAAGGGCGAACACCGGGGAGCTGTTTTTT. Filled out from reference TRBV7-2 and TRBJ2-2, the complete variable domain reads GAGVSQSPSNKVTEKGKDVELRCDPISGHTALYWYRQSLGQGLEFLIYFQGNSAPDKSGLPSDRFSAERTGGSVSTLTIQRTQQEDSAVYLCASLRGRANTGELFFGEGSRLTVL.

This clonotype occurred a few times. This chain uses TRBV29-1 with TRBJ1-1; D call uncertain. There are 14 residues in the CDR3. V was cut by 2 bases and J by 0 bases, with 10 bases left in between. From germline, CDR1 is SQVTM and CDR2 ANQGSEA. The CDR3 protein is CSVELTAMNTEAFF. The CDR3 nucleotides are TGCAGCGTTGAACTGACGGCTATGAACACTGAAGCTTTCTTT.

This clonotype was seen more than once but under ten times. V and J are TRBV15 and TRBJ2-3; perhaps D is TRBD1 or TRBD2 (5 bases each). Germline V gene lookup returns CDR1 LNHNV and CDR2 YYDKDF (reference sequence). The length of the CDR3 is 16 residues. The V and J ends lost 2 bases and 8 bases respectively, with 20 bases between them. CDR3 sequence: CATSRFPVRTGTTQYF. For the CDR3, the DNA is TGTGCCACCAGCAGATTTCCAGTTCGGACGGGGACTACGCAGTATTTT.

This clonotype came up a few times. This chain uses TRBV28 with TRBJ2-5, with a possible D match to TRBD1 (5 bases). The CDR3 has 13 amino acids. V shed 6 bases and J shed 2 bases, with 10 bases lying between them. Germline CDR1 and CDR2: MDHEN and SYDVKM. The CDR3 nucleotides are TGTGCCAGCAGAAGACAGTTACAAGAGACCCAGTACTTC. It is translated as CASRRQLQETQYF.

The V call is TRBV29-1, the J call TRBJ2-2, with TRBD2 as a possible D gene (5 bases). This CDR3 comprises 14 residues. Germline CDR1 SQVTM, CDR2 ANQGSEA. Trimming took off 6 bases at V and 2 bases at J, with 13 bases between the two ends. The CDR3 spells CSVIGILNTGELFF. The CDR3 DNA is TGCAGCGTGATCGGGATTTTAAACACCGGGGAGCTGTTTTTT.

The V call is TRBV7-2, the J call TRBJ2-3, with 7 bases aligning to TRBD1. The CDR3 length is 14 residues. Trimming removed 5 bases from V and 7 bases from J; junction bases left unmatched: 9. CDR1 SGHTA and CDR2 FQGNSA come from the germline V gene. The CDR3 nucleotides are TGTGCCAGCAGCATGGGACAGCCGAGGAATACGCAGTATTTT. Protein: CASSMGQPRNTQYF.

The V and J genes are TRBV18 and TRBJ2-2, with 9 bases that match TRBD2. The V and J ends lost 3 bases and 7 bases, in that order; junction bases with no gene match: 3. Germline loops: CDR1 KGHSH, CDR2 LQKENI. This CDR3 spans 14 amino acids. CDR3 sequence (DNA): TGTGCCAGCTCACCGGGACTAGCTGACGGGGAGCTGTTTTTT. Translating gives CASSPGLADGELFF.

In DNA form, the CDR3 reads TGCAGTGCCGATAAACTCGTCCCGAACACCGGGGAGCTGTTTTTT. Its translation is CSADKLVPNTGELFF. The chain combines TRBV20-1 with TRBJ2-2; no firm D call. CDR3 length: 15 amino acids. V gave up 6 bases and J gave up 0 bases, with 14 bases separating them. The germline gives CDR1 DFQATT, CDR2 SNEGSKA (reference sequence).

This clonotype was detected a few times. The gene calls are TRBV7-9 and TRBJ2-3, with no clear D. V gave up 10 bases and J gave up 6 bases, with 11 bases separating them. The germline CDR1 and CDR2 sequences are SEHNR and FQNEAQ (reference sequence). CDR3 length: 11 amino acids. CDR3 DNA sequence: TGTGCCACCACCAGCGAGGATACGCAGTATTTT. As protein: CATTSEDTQYF. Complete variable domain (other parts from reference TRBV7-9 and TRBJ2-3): DTGVSQNPRHKITKRGQNVTFRCDPISEHNRLYWYRQTLGQGPEFLTYFQNEAQLEKSRLLSDRFSAERPKGSFSTLEIQRTEQGDSAMYLCATTSEDTQYFGPGTRLTVL.

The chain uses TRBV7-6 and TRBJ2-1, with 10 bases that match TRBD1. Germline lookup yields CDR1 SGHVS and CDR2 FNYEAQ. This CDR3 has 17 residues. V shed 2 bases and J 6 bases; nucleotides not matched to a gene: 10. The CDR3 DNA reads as TGTGCCAGCAGCTTACATCCGGGACAGGGGTTTGGCAATGAGCAGTTCTTC. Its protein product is CASSLHPGQGFGNEQFF.

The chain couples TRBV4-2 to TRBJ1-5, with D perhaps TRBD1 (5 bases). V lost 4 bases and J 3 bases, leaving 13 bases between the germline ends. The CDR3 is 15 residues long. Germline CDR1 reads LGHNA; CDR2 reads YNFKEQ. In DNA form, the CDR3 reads TGTGCCAGCAGCCTTGGGGACGGACCCAATCAGCCCCAGCATTTT. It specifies CASSLGDGPNQPQHF.

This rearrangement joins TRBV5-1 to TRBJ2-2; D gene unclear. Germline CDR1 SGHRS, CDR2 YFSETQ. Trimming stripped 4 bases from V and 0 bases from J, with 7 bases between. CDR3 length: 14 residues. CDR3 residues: CASSGPTNTGELFF. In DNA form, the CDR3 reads TGCGCCAGCAGCGGGCCAACGAACACCGGGGAGCTGTTTTTT.

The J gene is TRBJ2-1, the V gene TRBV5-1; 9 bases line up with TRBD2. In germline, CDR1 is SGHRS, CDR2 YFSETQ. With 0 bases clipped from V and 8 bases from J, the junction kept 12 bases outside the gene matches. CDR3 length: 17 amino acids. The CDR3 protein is CASSLAAWGGRADEQFF. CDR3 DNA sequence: TGCGCCAGCAGCTTGGCCGCATGGGGCGGGAGGGCGGATGAGCAGTTCTTC.

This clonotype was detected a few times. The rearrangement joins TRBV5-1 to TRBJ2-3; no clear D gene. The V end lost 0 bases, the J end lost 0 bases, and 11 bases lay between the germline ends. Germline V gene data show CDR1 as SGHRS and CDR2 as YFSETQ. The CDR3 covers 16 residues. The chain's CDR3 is CASSLAGSGSTDTQYF. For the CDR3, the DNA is TGCGCCAGCAGCTTGGCCGGGTCAGGAAGCACAGATACGCAGTATTTT. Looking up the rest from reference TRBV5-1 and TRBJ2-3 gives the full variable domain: KAGVTQTPRYLIKTRGQQVTLSCSPISGHRSVSWYQQTPGQGLQFLFEYFSETQRNKGNFPGRFSGRQFSNSRSEMNVSTLELGDSALYLCASSLAGSGSTDTQYFGPGTRLTVL.

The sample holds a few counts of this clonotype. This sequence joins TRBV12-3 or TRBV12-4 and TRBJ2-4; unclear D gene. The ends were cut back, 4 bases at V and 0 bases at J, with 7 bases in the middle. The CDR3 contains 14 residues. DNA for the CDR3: TGTGCCAGCAGTTCGGATCTAGCCAAAAACATTCAGTACTTC. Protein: CASSSDLAKNIQYF.